Each of the 24 T cell receptor beta chains below was sequenced from the same sample in a study of T cell changes during pregnancy in multiple sclerosis. This table comes from immunoSEQ multiplex PCR, and its TCRdb copy is limited to in-frame clones, with some not included. This sample carries roughly 40,000 clones, roughly 92% of them seen once, and the ten largest clones take around 1.3%. The starting material was peripheral blood, obtained before pregnancy. The receptors were sampled from a female donor with multiple sclerosis, enrolled in a pregnancy study.

The chain employs TRBV30 and TRBJ2-7, with D perhaps TRBD1 (5 bases). Germline V lookup: CDR1 GTSNPN, CDR2 SVGIG (reference sequence). The CDR3 contains 14 residues. Between the trimmed V and J ends, which lost 0 bases and 6 bases, there was a span of 15 bases. The CDR3, as DNA: TGTGCCTGGAGTGTCCAGGGTGGCTGGGGCGAGCAGTACTTC. This encodes CAWSVQGGWGEQYF.

This clone was picked up one time. The chain employs TRBV4-1 and TRBJ2-1, with 10 positions matching TRBD2. The CDR3 covers 19 residues. From germline, CDR1 is MGHRA and CDR2 YSYEKL. V dropped 0 bases and J dropped 5; count of bases not matched to a gene: 13. CDR3 in amino acids: CASSQDPVRSGRGHNEQFF. CDR3 in DNA: TGCGCCAGCAGCCAAGACCCCGTTAGGAGCGGGAGGGGCCACAATGAGCAGTTCTTC.

V is TRBV18 and J is TRBJ1-5, with D unclear. Per germline, CDR1 KGHSH and CDR2 LQKENI. The V gene lost 3 bases and the J gene lost 6 bases, with 12 bases spanning the gap. The CDR3 contains 14 residues. Here the CDR3 reads CASSPEEVGQPQHF. The CDR3 DNA sequence: TGTGCCAGCTCACCTGAGGAGGTAGGTCAGCCCCAGCATTTT.

The V call is TRBV6-5, the J call TRBJ1-5, with TRBD1 identical over 7 bases. Looked up from germline, CDR1 is MNHEY and CDR2 is SVGAGI. The CDR3 covers 16 residues. V gave up 4 bases and J gave up 3 bases; unmatched junction bases: 9. The CDR3 loop is CASSSTIQGFNQPQHF. In DNA, the CDR3 is TGTGCCAGCAGTTCTACTATACAGGGGTTCAATCAGCCCCAGCATTTT.

The CDR3 loop reads CASTNRDYEQYF. Here the CDR3 DNA reads TGTGCCAGCACCAACCGGGACTACGAGCAGTACTTC. The chain employs TRBV7-9 and TRBJ2-7; TRBD2 might be the D (5 bases). From germline, CDR1 is SEHNR and CDR2 FQNEAQ (reference sequence). V lost 7 bases to trimming and J lost 3 bases, with 10 bases between them. This CDR3 has 12 amino acids.

This chain joins TRBV7-8 and TRBJ2-4, with 8 bases matching TRBD1. Germline V gene lookup returns CDR1 SGHVS and CDR2 FQNEAQ. This CDR3 has 15 residues. The V gene end was trimmed by 5 bases and the J gene end by 6 bases; junction bases not matched to a gene: 9. CDR3 coding DNA: TGTGCCAGCAGCCCCCAGACAGGGGCGGCAAACATTCAGTACTTC. It is translated as CASSPQTGAANIQYF.

The sample holds one count of this clone. The genes are TRBV29-1 and TRBJ2-7, with a tentative D call TRBD2 (6 bases). The CDR3 runs to 13 residues. Per germline, CDR1 SQVTM and CDR2 ANQGSEA. Trimming shortened V by 3 bases and J by 3 bases, and 12 bases separated the two germline ends. CDR3 nucleotides: TGCAGCGTTGATACGGGGGTCAACTACGAGCAGTACTTC. Residues: CSVDTGVNYEQYF.

This chain connects TRBV6-1 to TRBJ2-4, with 9 nucleotides matching TRBD1. The CDR3 contains 15 residues. The V segment lost 6 bases and the J segment 2 bases; nucleotides outside the gene matches: 5. Germline CDR1 MNHNS, CDR2 SASEGT. The CDR3 loop reads CASSQQGATKNIQYF. The CDR3 DNA is TGTGCCAGCAGCCAACAGGGGGCGACCAAAAACATTCAGTACTTC.

The chain links TRBV28 to TRBJ2-5; tentatively, D is TRBD1 (6 bases). The CDR3 has 14 amino acids. Germline lookup yields CDR1 MDHEN and CDR2 SYDVKM. V was pared by 1 base and J by 4 bases, with 10 bases between. This CDR3 reads CASSLSGEGETQYF. In nucleotides, the CDR3 is TGTGCCAGCAGTTTATCAGGGGAAGGAGAGACCCAGTACTTC. Filled out from reference TRBV28 and TRBJ2-5, the complete variable domain reads DVKVTQSSRYLVKRTGEKVFLECVQDMDHENMFWYRQDPGLGLRLIYFSYDVKMKEKGDIPEGYSVSREKKERFSLILESASTNQTSMYLCASSLSGEGETQYFGPGTRLLVL.

This chain joins TRBV18 and TRBJ1-1, with 12 nucleotides matching TRBD1. The CDR3 totals 15 residues. CDR1 is KGHSH and CDR2 is LQKENI in the germline V gene. After removal of 6 bases from V and 5 bases from J, the junction contained 7 bases not matched to a gene. Written as DNA, the CDR3 is TGTGCCAGCTCCTCCGGGACAGGGGGCCGGACTGAAGCTTTCTTT. It translates to CASSSGTGGRTEAFF.

The chain combines TRBV30 with TRBJ2-5; D might be TRBD2 (6 bases). Germline V gene data show CDR1 as GTSNPN and CDR2 as SVGIG (reference sequence). The V end was cut by 0 bases, the J end by 5 bases, with 19 bases between. The CDR3 runs 16 residues. The CDR3 sequence is CAWSVSTWEEGETQYF. CDR3 in DNA: TGTGCCTGGAGTGTATCTACTTGGGAGGAAGGGGAGACCCAGTACTTC.

This clone was counted only a few times. The V call is TRBV6-5, the J call TRBJ2-7, with 7 bases matching TRBD1. The CDR3 is 13 residues long. The junction had 10 bases not matched to a gene; V was cut back by 6 bases and J by 8 bases. Germline CDR1 MNHEY, CDR2 SVGAGI. The CDR3 DNA follows: TGTGCCAGCAGGCTCGGACAGGACGGAAAGCAGTACTTC. This encodes CASRLGQDGKQYF.

CDR3 nucleotides: TGTGCCAGCAGCTTAACAAGCGGGGGTTACAATGAGCAGTTCTTC. Amino acids: CASSLTSGGYNEQFF. V is TRBV7-2 and J is TRBJ2-1; TRBD2 matches 8 bases. The CDR3 sequence is 15 residues long. The V gene end was trimmed by 2 bases and the J gene end by 4 bases; junction bases not matched to a gene: 4. Germline CDR1 and CDR2: SGHTA and FQGNSA. Based on the CDR3 plus reference TRBV7-2 and TRBJ2-1, the full variable domain is GAGVSQSPSNKVTEKGKDVELRCDPISGHTALYWYRQSLGQGLEFLIYFQGNSAPDKSGLPSDRFSAERTGGSVSTLTIQRTQQEDSAVYLCASSLTSGGYNEQFFGPGTRLTVL.

The V gene is TRBV27, the J gene TRBJ2-7, with D tentatively TRBD2 (7 bases). The CDR3 runs to 15 residues. In germline, CDR1 is MNHEY, CDR2 SMNVEV (reference sequence). Deletions cut 5 bases from V and 1 base from J, with 15 bases between. DNA of the CDR3: TGTGCCAGCAGTAGGGGGGGCAGAACTTCCTACGAGCAGTACTTC. Its translation is CASSRGGRTSYEQYF.

The rearrangement joins TRBV2 to TRBJ2-7; weak D call: TRBD1 (5 bases). The V end was cut by 3 bases, the J end by 4 bases, with 10 bases between. The germline CDR1 and CDR2 sequences are SNHLY and FYNNEI. The length of the CDR3 is 13 residues. The CDR3 reads CASSDQGAYEQYF. As DNA, the CDR3 is TGTGCCAGCAGTGATCAAGGGGCGTACGAGCAGTACTTC.

This chain connects TRBV14 to TRBJ2-1; 10 bases line up with TRBD2. The length of the CDR3 is 19 residues. The germline gives CDR1 SGHDN, CDR2 FVKESK. The V segment lost 2 bases and the J segment 4 bases; nucleotides outside the gene matches: 14. The CDR3 reads CASSQISGLAGDPYNEQFF. The CDR3 nucleotides are TGTGCCAGCAGCCAAATCTCCGGGCTAGCGGGAGACCCATACAATGAGCAGTTCTTC.

This rearrangement joins TRBV16 to TRBJ1-1; 10 bases match TRBD1. The V and J ends lost 2 bases and 5 bases, in that order; junction bases with no gene match: 11. Per germline, CDR1 KGHSY and CDR2 FQNENV. The CDR3 contains 17 residues. CDR3 coding DNA: TGTGCCAGCAGCCAAAGCATTGGACAGGGGGATCGGACTGAAGCTTTCTTT. It codes for CASSQSIGQGDRTEAFF. Together with reference TRBV16 and TRBJ1-1, the CDR3 gives the full variable domain: GEEVAQTPKHLVRGEGQKAKLYCAPIKGHSYVFWYQQVLKNEFKFLISFQNENVFDETGMPKERFSAKCLPNSPCSLEIQATKLEDSAVYFCASSQSIGQGDRTEAFFGQGTRLTVV.

V usage is TRBV6-5 and J usage is TRBJ2-7, with 11 positions matching TRBD2. Unmatched junction bases numbered 6, after V lost 6 bases and J lost 5 bases. From germline, CDR1 is MNHEY and CDR2 SVGAGI. This CDR3 region has 14 residues. The CDR3 loop reads CASSPSGRSHEQYF. DNA for the CDR3: TGTGCCAGCAGCCCTAGCGGGAGGTCCCACGAGCAGTACTTC.

V is TRBV7-3 and J is TRBJ2-1; TRBD2 agrees at 7 bases. The CDR3 has 12 amino acids. Germline assignment: CDR1 SGHTA and CDR2 FQGTGA. V lost 2 bases to trimming and J lost 13 bases; unmatched junction nucleotides: 5. The chain's CDR3 is CASSLAGAPQFF. As DNA, the CDR3 is TGTGCCAGCAGCTTAGCGGGAGCCCCTCAGTTCTTC.

The chain recombines TRBV30 with TRBJ2-7, with TRBD1 matching over 8 bases. This CDR3 region has 15 residues. Germline V gives CDR1 GTSNPN, CDR2 SVGIG (reference sequence). The trim removed 4 bases at V and 4 bases at J, leaving 12 bases unmatched. CDR3 sequence (DNA): TGTGCCTGGACCCCCCGGTGGGACAGGACTTACGAGCAGTACTTC. Residues: CAWTPRWDRTYEQYF.

V gene TRBV6-6 combines with J gene TRBJ2-1; 13 bases line up with TRBD2. Germline V gene sequence: CDR1 MNHNY, CDR2 SVGAGI (reference sequence). V shed 4 bases, J shed 15 bases, and the junction held 3 bases outside the gene matches. There are 12 residues in the CDR3. The CDR3 loop is CASSSGTSGMFF. The CDR3 coding sequence is TGTGCCAGCAGTTCCGGGACTAGCGGGATGTTCTTC.

The chain is built from TRBV4-1 and TRBJ1-1, with D maybe TRBD1 (5 bases). Per germline, CDR1 MGHRA and CDR2 YSYEKL. Trimming took off 1 base at V and 2 bases at J, with 11 bases between the two ends. The CDR3 has 15 residues. The CDR3 protein is CASSQADSFNTEAFF. CDR3 DNA: TGCGCCAGCAGCCAAGCAGACAGCTTTAACACTGAAGCTTTCTTT.

V gene TRBV25-1 combines with J gene TRBJ2-1, with 7 positions matching TRBD2. CDR1 and CDR2 (germline): MGHDK, SYGVNS. V was pared by 2 bases and J by 3 bases, with 10 bases of the junction left unmatched. The CDR3 has 17 residues. The chain's CDR3 is CASSEATSLSYYNEQFF. The CDR3 nucleotides are TGTGCCAGCAGTGAAGCGACTAGCCTCTCCTACTACAATGAGCAGTTCTTC. Complete variable domain (other parts from reference TRBV25-1 and TRBJ2-1): EADIYQTPRYLVIGTGKKITLECSQTMGHDKMYWYQQDPGMELHLIHYSYGVNSTEKGDLSSESTVSRIRTEHFPLTLESARPSHTSQYLCASSEATSLSYYNEQFFGPGTRLTVL.

This chain connects TRBV6-6 to TRBJ1-2; D might be TRBD1 (6 bases). The V gene lost 4 bases and the J gene lost 4 bases, with 16 bases spanning the gap. The CDR3 totals 15 residues. The V gene's germline CDR1 is MNHNY and CDR2 SVGAGI (reference sequence). CDR3 amino acids: CASSFSAGEGYGYTF. The DNA for the CDR3 is TGTGCCAGCAGTTTTTCGGCAGGGGAGGGCTATGGCTACACCTTC.